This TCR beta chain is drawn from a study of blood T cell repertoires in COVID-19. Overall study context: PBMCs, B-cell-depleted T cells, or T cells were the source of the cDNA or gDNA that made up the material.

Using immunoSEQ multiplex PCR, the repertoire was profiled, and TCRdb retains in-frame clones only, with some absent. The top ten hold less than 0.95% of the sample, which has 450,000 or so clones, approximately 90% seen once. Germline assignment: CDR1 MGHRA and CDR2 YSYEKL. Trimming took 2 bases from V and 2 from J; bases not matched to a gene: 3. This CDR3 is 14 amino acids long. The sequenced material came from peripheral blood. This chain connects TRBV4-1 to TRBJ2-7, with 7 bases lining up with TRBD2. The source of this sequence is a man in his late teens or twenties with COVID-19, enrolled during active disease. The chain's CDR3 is CASSQPGGPYEQYF. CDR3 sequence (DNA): TGCGCCAGCAGCCAACCGGGAGGCCCCTACGAGCAGTACTTC.